This T cell receptor beta chain was obtained from a study of T-cell reconstitution after alpha-beta-depleted transplantation in children. Study-wide results and limits: Expanded clones from the graft, numbering several hundred, reportedly supplied alpha-beta T cells about two months after transplant. At the one-year point after transplant, T-cell counts and TCRbeta diversity were found to come mostly from T cells that had been newly produced. From surviving recipient T cells and thymic progenitors came the high day-60 TCRbeta diversity observed in some patients.

Only a few counts were recorded for this clonotype. The antigen remains undetermined. V was pared by 2 bases and J by 6 bases, with 5 bases of the junction left unmatched. Per germline, CDR1 SGHRS and CDR2 YFSETQ. This CDR3 is built from 13 residues. Unique molecular identifiers were incorporated into the prepared TCRbeta library. From the PCR reads, TCRdb called clonotypes with MiXCR, one entry per CDR3 protein. The table has some 830,000 distinct CDR3 sequences, about 15% seen once. The starting material was PBMCs, mostly from graft donor cells, obtained 360 days after TCRalphabeta/CD19-depleted stem cell transplant. This sequence was found in a male patient younger than 18 who had a stem cell transplant for acute lymphoblastic leukemia, so the T cells may come from the graft donor. The rearrangement uses TRBV5-1 and TRBJ2-7; 7 bases agree with TRBD1. CDR3 amino acids: CASSFTDRPEQYF. In DNA form, the CDR3 reads TGCGCCAGCAGCTTTACGGACAGGCCCGAGCAGTACTTC.